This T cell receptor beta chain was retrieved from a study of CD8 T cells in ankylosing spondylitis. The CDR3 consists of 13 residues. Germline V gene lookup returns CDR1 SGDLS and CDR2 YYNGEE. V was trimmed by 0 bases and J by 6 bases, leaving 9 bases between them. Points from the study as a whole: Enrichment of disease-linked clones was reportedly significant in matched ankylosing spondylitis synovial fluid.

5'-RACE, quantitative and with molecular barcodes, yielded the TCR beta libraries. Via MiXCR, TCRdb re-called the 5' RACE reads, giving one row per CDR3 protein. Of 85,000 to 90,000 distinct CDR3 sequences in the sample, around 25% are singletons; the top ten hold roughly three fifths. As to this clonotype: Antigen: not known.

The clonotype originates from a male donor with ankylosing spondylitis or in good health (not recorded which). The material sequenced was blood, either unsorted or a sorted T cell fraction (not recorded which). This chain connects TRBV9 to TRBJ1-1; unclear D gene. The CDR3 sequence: CASSVGREAEAFF. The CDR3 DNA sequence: TGTGCCAGCAGCGTAGGTCGGGAAGCTGAAGCTTTCTTT.